The clone carrying this T cell receptor (beta chain) turned up a few times. These data originate in a study of identical twins. TCRdb ran MiXCR on the 5' RACE reads and lists one entry per CDR3 protein. The table records roughly 720,000 distinct CDR3 sequences, roughly 20% of them present only once. Germline-derived CDR1 and CDR2 are SGHVS and FQNEAQ. Trimming took 4 bases from V and 2 from J; bases not matched to a gene: 7. This CDR3 has 16 amino acids. This same sample was also part of a study on T cells expressing NK-cell markers. From that second work: Seven donors tested HCMV-seropositive and one tested seronegative among the eight sequenced. A range of about 1.0-8% of CD8+ T cells consisted of dominant NKG2C+ clonotypes in several donors.

V gene TRBV7-8 combines with J gene TRBJ2-3; 9 bases align to TRBD1. Source material: PBMCs. This TCR was recovered from a woman between 18 and 30 years old in good health. CDR3 residues: CASSSTTGGYTDTQYF. The CDR3 DNA follows: TGTGCCAGCAGCTCCACGACAGGGGGATACACAGATACGCAGTATTTT.